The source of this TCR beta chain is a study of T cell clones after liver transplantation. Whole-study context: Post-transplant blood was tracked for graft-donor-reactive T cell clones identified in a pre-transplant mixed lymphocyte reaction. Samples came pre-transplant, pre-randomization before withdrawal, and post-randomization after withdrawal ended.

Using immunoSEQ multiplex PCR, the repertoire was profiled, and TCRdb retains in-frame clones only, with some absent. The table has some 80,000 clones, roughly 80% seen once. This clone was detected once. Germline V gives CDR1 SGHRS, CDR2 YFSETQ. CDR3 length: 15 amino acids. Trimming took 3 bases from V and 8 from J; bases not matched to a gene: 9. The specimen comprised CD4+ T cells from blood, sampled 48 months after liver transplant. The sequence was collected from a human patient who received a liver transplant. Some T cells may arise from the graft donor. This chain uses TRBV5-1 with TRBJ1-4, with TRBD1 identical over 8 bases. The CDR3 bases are TGCGCCAGCAGCTACCAGGGGGCATCGAGCGAAAAACTGTTTTTT. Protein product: CASSYQGASSEKLFF.